A selection of T cell receptor beta chains follows, all from one sample in a study of T cell responses to AZD1222 COVID-19 vaccine. This table comes from immunoSEQ multiplex PCR, and its TCRdb copy is limited to in-frame clones, with some not included. This sample yields about 150,000 clones, of which around 85% are seen a single time; roughly 7% belongs to the top ten. The specimen comprised peripheral blood, sampled after recovery from COVID-19. Receptors originate from an adult who had recovered from COVID-19. Each CDR3 is given with its conserved first and last residue. D genes are given only for firm matches. Size tells how often a clone was seen (once, few, many) or the class of an expanded clone, and some rows leave it out.

TRBJ2-5 TRBV4-1 - - TGCGCCAGCAGCCAAGATGGGGACCAAGAGACCCAGTACTTC CASSQDGDQETQYF
TRBJ1-2 TRBV19 - TRBD1 TGTGCCAGTAGCCCGGGACAGGGACTCTATGGCTACACCTTC CASSPGQGLYGYTF
TRBJ1-2 TRBV6-4 - - TGTGCCAGCAGCCCTGAAGGGAGCGGTGGCTACACCTTC CASSPEGSGGYTF
TRBJ2-3 TRBV5-1 - TRBD2 TGCGCCAGCAGCTTGGGGGTAGCGGGGGGCCGAGGAGATACGCAGTATTTT CASSLGVAGGRGDTQYF
TRBJ2-3 TRBV9 - - TGTGCCAGCAGCGTAGCCGGGGGCGTTAGCACAGATACGCAGTATTTT CASSVAGGVSTDTQYF
TRBJ1-1 TRBV7-3 - - TGTGCCAGCAGCTTAGAAGGGATGAACACTGAAGCTTTCTTT CASSLEGMNTEAFF
TRBJ1-5 TRBV4-2 few - TGTGCCAGCAGCCAAGACTCTGCCAGATCCAGCAATCAGCCCCAGCATTTT CASSQDSARSSNQPQHF
TRBJ2-7 TRBV3-1/TRBV3-2 - - TGTGCCAGCAGCCAGGATCCCGAGGGCGAGCAGTACTTC CASSQDPEGEQYF
TRBJ1-1 TRBV18 once - TGTGCCAGCTCACCACTAGACGTGAACACTGAAGCTTTCTTT CASSPLDVNTEAFF
TRBJ1-4 TRBV28 - - TGTGCCAGCACCTCGGGTAGTTTTAATGAAAAACTGTTTTTT CASTSGSFNEKLFF
TRBJ2-5 TRBV20-1 few - TGCAGTGCTAGTCAAGCCACCCCTCAAGAGACCCAGTACTTC CSASQATPQETQYF
TRBJ2-7 TRBV10-2 - - TGCGCCAGCACCTCTGGGCGGGAGCAGTACTTC CASTSGREQYF
TRBJ1-5 TRBV19 once - TGTGCCAGTAGTTCAGATAGCAATCAGCCCCAGCATTTT CASSSDSNQPQHF
TRBJ1-3 TRBV19 once - TGTGCCAGCGGACAGTTCGGGTCTGGAAACACCATATATTTT CASGQFGSGNTIYF
TRBJ2-7 TRBV23-1 once - TGCGCCAGCAGTCACGTCCTGCGGCCTCCAGTATACGAGCAGTACTTC CASSHVLRPPVYEQYF
TRBJ1-1 TRBV12-3/TRBV12-4 - TRBD1 TGTGCCAGCAGAGAAGCGGGACAGGGGGCAACTTTCTTT CASREAGQGATFF
TRBJ1-1 TRBV6-1 - - TGTGCCAGCAGTGGAATCCACAAGGACGGATTGAACACTGAAGCTTTCTTT CASSGIHKDGLNTEAFF
TRBJ2-2 TRBV19 - - TGTGCCAGTAGTATATGGCAGGGGACGGCCGGGGAGCTGTTTTTT CASSIWQGTAGELFF
TRBJ1-5 TRBV18 - TRBD1 TGTGCCAGCTCGACAGGGGGAATTCAGCCCCAGCATTTT CASSTGGIQPQHF
TRBJ1-2 TRBV5-4 - TRBD1 TGTGCCAGCAGCCCGGACAGGGCTGCGAGTGGCTACACCTTC CASSPDRAASGYTF
TRBJ1-5 TRBV28 once TRBD1 TGTGCCAGCAGTCCCCGGACAGGGATGGTTAATCAGCCCCAGCATTTT CASSPRTGMVNQPQHF
TRBJ1-4 TRBV24-1 - - TGTGCCACCAAGGGGCCTGAAGGGGAAAAACTGTTTTTT CATKGPEGEKLFF
TRBJ2-7 TRBV6-5 once - TGTGCCAGCAGTTACGATCCAGCGCTACTCGAGCAGTACTTC CASSYDPALLEQYF
TRBJ2-2 TRBV7-3 once TRBD1 TGTGCCAGCAGCCGGACAGGGGCCGGGGAGCTGTTTTTT CASSRTGAGELFF
TRBJ1-2 TRBV28 - - TGTGCCAGCAGATCTACAGGGAACTATGGCTACACCTTC CASRSTGNYGYTF
TRBJ1-1 TRBV19 - - TGTGCCAGTACGACAGCTAACGTGAACACTGAAGCTTTCTTT CASTTANVNTEAFF
TRBJ2-7 TRBV7-7 - TRBD1 TGTGCCAGCAGCCGCGACAGGGGGTACGAGCAGTACTTC CASSRDRGYEQYF
TRBJ1-1 TRBV7-3 - TRBD1 TGTGCCAGCAGCTTCGGACAGGGGAAGAACACTGAAGCTTTCTTT CASSFGQGKNTEAFF
TRBJ1-1 TRBV3-1/TRBV3-2 - - TGTGCCAGCAGCCCGCCCGGGCGGGGTTCGACTGAAGCTTTCTTT CASSPPGRGSTEAFF
TRBJ1-5 TRBV7-2 - - TGTGCCAGCAGCATCAGGGGCAATCAGCCCCAGCATTTT CASSIRGNQPQHF
TRBJ1-5 TRBV6-6 - - TGTGCCAGCAGTCGGCGGAGGCCTACGCGGGAGATTGGAAGCAATCAGCCCCAGCATTTT CASSRRRPTREIGSNQPQHF
TRBJ1-2 TRBV6-1 - - TGTGCCAGCAGTGAAAGGGGGGCCAACTATGGCTACACCTTC CASSERGANYGYTF
TRBJ1-2 TRBV6-1 - TRBD1 TGTGCCAGCAGTATCGACAGGGGGAGCTACACCTTC CASSIDRGSYTF
TRBJ2-2 TRBV19 - TRBD2 TGTGCCAGTAGTTCGGTAGCGGGAGGTGAGACCGGGGAGCTGTTTTTT CASSSVAGGETGELFF
TRBJ2-7 TRBV2 - TRBD2 TGTGCCAGCAAGACAAGCGGGAGGGCGGGCTACGAGCAGTACTTC CASKTSGRAGYEQYF
TRBJ2-7 TRBV7-8 - - TGTGCCAGCGTACCGAGAGCTAACTCCTACGAGCAGTACTTC CASVPRANSYEQYF
TRBJ2-1 TRBV7-8 once TRBD2 TGTGCCAGCAGCTTAGGGCGGTTAGCGGGAGATGGTTACAATGAGCAGTTCTTC CASSLGRLAGDGYNEQFF
TRBJ2-3 TRBV5-6 - TRBD1 TGTGCCAGCAGCTCGTGGACAGGGACAGATACGCAGTATTTT CASSSWTGTDTQYF
TRBJ2-2 TRBV4-3 - - TGCGCCAGCAGCCGGGGACGGACCACCGGGGAGCTGTTTTTT CASSRGRTTGELFF
TRBJ2-7 TRBV18 - TRBD2 TGTGCCAGCTCACAGTCTAGCGGGAGCTACGAGCAGTACTTC CASSQSSGSYEQYF
TRBJ2-6 TRBV10-3 - - TGTGCCATCAGTGAGGACGGTCTCTCTGGGGCCAACGTCCTGACTTTC CAISEDGLSGANVLTF
TRBJ2-5 TRBV7-9 - TRBD1 TGTGCCAGCAGCCATACCACAGGGGGCATGGGAGAGACCCAGTACTTC CASSHTTGGMGETQYF